This is a list of T cell receptor beta chains from one sample in a study of T cell repertoires in cytomegalovirus infection. TCRdb re-called the reads with MiXCR, one entry per CDR3 protein. The profile shows around 310,000 distinct CDR3 sequences, about a sixth of them singletons. The sequenced sample was PBMCs. The receptors derive from a human donor in good health (CMV status not recorded). Some clones in this sample may be carry-over from other donors' samples. Each CDR3 is given with its conserved first and last residue. Each record gives: clone size, D gene, V gene, J gene, CDR3 protein, CDR3 DNA. D genes are given only for firm matches. The size entry is marked missing in some rows and otherwise reads once, few, many or a size class.

size: many
D: -
V: TRBV12-3/TRBV12-4
J: TRBJ2-5
CDR3: CASSFAWTLQETQYF
DNA: TGTGCCAGCAGTTTTGCATGGACACTCCAAGAGACCCAGTACTTC

size: few
D: TRBD1
V: TRBV6-1
J: TRBJ2-7
CDR3: CASTSGTGVYEQYF
DNA: TGTGCCAGCACCTCAGGGACAGGGGTGTACGAGCAGTACTTC

size: many
D: -
V: TRBV7-9
J: TRBJ2-2
CDR3: CASSLGSLANTGELFF
DNA: TGTGCCAGCAGCCTAGGCAGCCTGGCGAACACCGGGGAGCTGTTTTTT

size: many
D: -
V: TRBV4-1
J: TRBJ1-4
CDR3: CASSHPQGRGTNEKLFF
DNA: TGCGCCAGCAGCCATCCCCAGGGAAGGGGAACTAATGAAAAACTGTTTTTT

size: -
D: TRBD1
V: TRBV18
J: TRBJ2-2
CDR3: CASSLQGARNTGELFF
DNA: TGTGCCAGCTCACTGCAGGGGGCGCGAAACACCGGGGAGCTGTTTTTT

size: many
D: -
V: TRBV7-3
J: TRBJ2-3
CDR3: CASSLAGLSTDTQYF
DNA: TGTGCCAGCAGCTTAGCAGGCCTTAGCACAGATACGCAGTATTTT

size: once
D: -
V: TRBV2
J: TRBJ1-1
CDR3: CTSSEGGWTEAFF
DNA: TGTACCAGCAGTGAAGGCGGTTGGACTGAAGCTTTCTTT

size: once
D: -
V: TRBV5-4
J: TRBJ2-2
CDR3: CASSSLNKNTGELFF
DNA: TGTGCCAGCAGCTCTCTCAACAAGAACACCGGGGAGCTGTTTTTT

size: few
D: -
V: TRBV27
J: TRBJ1-5
CDR3: CASTAGQPQHF
DNA: TGTGCCAGCACCGCAGGCCAGCCCCAGCATTTT

size: -
D: -
V: TRBV18
J: TRBJ2-7
CDR3: CASSRTRDYEQYF
DNA: TGTGCCAGCTCACGGACCAGAGATTACGAGCAGTACTTC

size: -
D: -
V: TRBV6-6
J: TRBJ2-3
CDR3: CASSSTRGDLTDTQYF
DNA: TGTGCCAGCAGTTCCACTAGAGGCGACCTCACAGATACGCAGTATTTT

size: -
D: -
V: TRBV3-1
J: TRBJ2-3
CDR3: CASSQDLRGVGDTQYF
DNA: TGTGCCAGCAGCCAAGATTTGCGCGGGGTGGGAGATACGCAGTATTTT

size: -
D: TRBD1
V: TRBV24-1
J: TRBJ2-3
CDR3: CATSDPGQGPDTQYF
DNA: TGTGCCACCAGTGATCCGGGACAGGGGCCAGATACGCAGTATTTT

size: few
D: -
V: TRBV20-1
J: TRBJ2-4
CDR3: CSASQPLAKNIQYF
DNA: TGCAGTGCGTCCCAGCCTTTAGCCAAAAACATTCAGTACTTC

size: -
D: -
V: TRBV6-5
J: TRBJ2-6
CDR3: CASSVQGLSGANVLTF
DNA: TGTGCCAGCAGCGTACAGGGACTCTCTGGGGCCAACGTCCTGACTTTC

size: once
D: -
V: TRBV28
J: TRBJ2-2
CDR3: CASSLLRELFF
DNA: TGTGCCAGCAGTTTGTTGCGGGAGCTGTTTTTT

size: many
D: -
V: TRBV28
J: TRBJ1-6
CDR3: CASSWRGNSPLHF
DNA: TGTGCCAGCAGTTGGCGGGGGAATTCACCCCTCCACTTT